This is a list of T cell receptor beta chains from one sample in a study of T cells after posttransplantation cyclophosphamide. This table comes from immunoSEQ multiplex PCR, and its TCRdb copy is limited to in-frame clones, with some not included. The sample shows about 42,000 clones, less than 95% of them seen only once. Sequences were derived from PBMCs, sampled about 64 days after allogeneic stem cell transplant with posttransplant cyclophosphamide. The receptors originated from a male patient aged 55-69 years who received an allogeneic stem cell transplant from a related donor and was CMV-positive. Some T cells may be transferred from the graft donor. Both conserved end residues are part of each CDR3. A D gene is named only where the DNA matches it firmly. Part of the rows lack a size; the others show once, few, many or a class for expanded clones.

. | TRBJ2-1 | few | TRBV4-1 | TGCGCCAGCAGCCAAGTACCCCCTAGTTATCGCGATGAGCAGTTCTTC | CASSQVPPSYRDEQFF
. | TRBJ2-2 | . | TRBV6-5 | TGTGCCAGCAGTCCCACGTCAGGGACCGGGGAGCTGTTTTTT | CASSPTSGTGELFF
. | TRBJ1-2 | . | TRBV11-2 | TGTGCCAGCAGCTCCCCCCGGGTCCCTGGGAACTATGGCTACACCTTC | CASSSPRVPGNYGYTF
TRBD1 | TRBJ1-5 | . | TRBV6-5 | TGTGCCAGCAGTCTGACCGGGACAGGGGATCAGCCCCAGCATTTT | CASSLTGTGDQPQHF
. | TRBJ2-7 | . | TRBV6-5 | TGTGCCAGCAGTCGCCCAGGGTTCGGCGAGCAGTACTTC | CASSRPGFGEQYF
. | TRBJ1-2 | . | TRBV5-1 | TGCGCCAGCGGAGGGGCGAGCAGGGTCGAAGGCTACACCTTC | CASGGASRVEGYTF
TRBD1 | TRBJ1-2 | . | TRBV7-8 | TGTGCCAGCAGCTTACGACAGGGGATAGAGGGCTACACCTTC | CASSLRQGIEGYTF
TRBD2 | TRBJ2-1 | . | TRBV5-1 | TGCGCCAGCAGCTTGGCTAGCGGGGGGGCCCCTGAGCAGTTCTTC | CASSLASGGAPEQFF
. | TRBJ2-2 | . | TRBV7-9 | TGTGCCAGCAGCTTTGACAGTAACACCGGGGAGCTGTTTTTT | CASSFDSNTGELFF
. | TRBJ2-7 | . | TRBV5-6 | TGTGCCAGCAGCCAAGTCGGCAAGCGGGACATCTTACGCGAGCAGTACTTC | CASSQVGKRDILREQYF
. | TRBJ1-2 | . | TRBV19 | TGTGCCAGTTCCCGACAGCTCTATGGCTACACCTTC | CASSRQLYGYTF
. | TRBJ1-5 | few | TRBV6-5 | TGTGCCAGCAGTCTTGGCGGGGGGCCCAATCAGCCCCAGCATTTT | CASSLGGGPNQPQHF
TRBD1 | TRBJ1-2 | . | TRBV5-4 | TGTGCCAGCAGCCCACGACAGGGAACAACGAACTATGGCTACACCTTC | CASSPRQGTTNYGYTF
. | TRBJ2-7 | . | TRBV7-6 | TGTGCCAGCAGCCAAGAGGGCCGGCGAGAGCAGTACTTC | CASSQEGRREQYF
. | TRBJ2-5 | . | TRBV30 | TGTGCCTGGAAACCCGTAGGTGGCCCGGCGGGGACCCAGTACTTC | CAWKPVGGPAGTQYF
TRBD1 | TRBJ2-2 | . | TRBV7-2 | TGTGCCAGCAGCTTCTGGACAGGATGGACCGGGGAGCTGTTTTTT | CASSFWTGWTGELFF
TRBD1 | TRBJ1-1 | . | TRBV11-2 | TGTGCCAGCAGCCGACAGGGGGCCGTGGGTGACACTGAAGCTTTCTTT | CASSRQGAVGDTEAFF
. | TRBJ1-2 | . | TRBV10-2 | TGCGCCAGCGGGCTACAGGGCGGAGGCTACACCTTC | CASGLQGGGYTF
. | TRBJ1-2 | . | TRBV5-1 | TGCGCCAGCAGCTTGGCAGTACAGGGACGTGGCTACACCTTC | CASSLAVQGRGYTF
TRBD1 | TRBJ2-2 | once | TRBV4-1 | TGCGCCAGTAGGACAGGGGGAAGTTATAACACCGGGGAGCTGTTTTTT | CASRTGGSYNTGELFF
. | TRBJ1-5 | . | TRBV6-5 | TGTGCCAGCAGTCTCCTGAAGGGGTTCAATCAGCCCCAGCATTTT | CASSLLKGFNQPQHF
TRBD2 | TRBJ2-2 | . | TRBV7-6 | TGTGCCAGCAGCCCTACCCCAAGCGGGGGGGCCATGGGCGGGGAGCTGTTTTTT | CASSPTPSGGAMGGELFF
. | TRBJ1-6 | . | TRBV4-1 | TGCGCCAGCAGCCAAGAAAGGGGCTACCGGGACACTCCCAACTCCTATAATTCACCCCTCCACTTT | CASSQERGYRDTPNSYNSPLHF
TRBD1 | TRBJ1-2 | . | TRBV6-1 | TGTGCCAGCAGTATGGGACAGGGTAACTATGGCTACACCTTC | CASSMGQGNYGYTF
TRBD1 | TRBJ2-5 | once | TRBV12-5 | TGTGCTAGTGGTTTGCCCTCAACAGGGGAAGAGACCCAGTACTTC | CASGLPSTGEETQYF
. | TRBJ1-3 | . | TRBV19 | TGTGCCAGTAGTATGCTTGGGCCGCGCACTGGAAACACCATATATTTT | CASSMLGPRTGNTIYF
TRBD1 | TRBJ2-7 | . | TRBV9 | TGTGCCAGCAGCCCTGGGACAGGGCTTGCCGAGCAGTACTTC | CASSPGTGLAEQYF
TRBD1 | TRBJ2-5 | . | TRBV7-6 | TGTGCCAGCAGCGCGAGGGGGCAGGGTCAGAAAGGTGGCCAGTACTTC | CASSARGQGQKGGQYF
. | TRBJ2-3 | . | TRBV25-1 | TGTGCCAGCAGTCAATCGGGGGATACGCAGTATTTT | CASSQSGDTQYF
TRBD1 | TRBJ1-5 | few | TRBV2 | TGTGCCAGCAGTACCGACAGGGGGATAGGCAATCAGCCCCAGCATTTT | CASSTDRGIGNQPQHF
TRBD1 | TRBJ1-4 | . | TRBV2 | TGTGCCAGCAGTGATAAGGGACAGACCACTCCAACTAATGAAAAACTGTTTTTT | CASSDKGQTTPTNEKLFF
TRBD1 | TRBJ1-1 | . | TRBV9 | TGTGCCAGCAGCCCTCGGACAGGGCGCCTCTCTCCAGCTTTCTTT | CASSPRTGRLSPAFF
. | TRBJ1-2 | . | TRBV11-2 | TGTGCCAGCAGTATCCGGCGGGGGAGAGTTGCTCAGGGCTACACCTTC | CASSIRRGRVAQGYTF
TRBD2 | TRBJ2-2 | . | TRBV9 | TGTGCCAGCAGCGTCGCGGGGGGGGCCTGGAACACCGGGGAGCTGTTTTTT | CASSVAGGAWNTGELFF
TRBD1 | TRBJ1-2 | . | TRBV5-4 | TGTGCCAGCAGCTCACGGACAGGGACTAACTATGGCTACACCTTC | CASSSRTGTNYGYTF
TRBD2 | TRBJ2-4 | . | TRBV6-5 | TGTGCCAGCACCCAGGCGGGGGGCAACATTCAGTACTTC | CASTQAGGNIQYF
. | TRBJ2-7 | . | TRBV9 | TGTGCCAGCAGCGCCCACTTGTCTGATGACGAGCAGTACTTC | CASSAHLSDDEQYF
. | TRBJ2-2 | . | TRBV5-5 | TGTGCCAGCAGCTTAAGCGCAAGTCACGCCGGGGAGCTGTTTTTT | CASSLSASHAGELFF
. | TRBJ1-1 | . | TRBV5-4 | TGTGCCAGCAGTCAGGGGTCGAACACTGAAGCTTTCTTT | CASSQGSNTEAFF
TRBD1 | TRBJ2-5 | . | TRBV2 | TGTGCCAGCAGTTCCACAGGGGAGCAGACCCAGTACTTC | CASSSTGEQTQYF
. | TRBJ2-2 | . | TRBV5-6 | TGTGCCAGCAGCTCGTCAGGGACCGGGGAGCTGTTTTTT | CASSSSGTGELFF
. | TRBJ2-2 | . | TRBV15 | TGTGCCACCAGCAGGATGAGCTGGGCACCCGGGGAGCTGTTTTTT | CATSRMSWAPGELFF
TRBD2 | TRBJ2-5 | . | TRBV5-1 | TGCGCCAGCAGCTTGGAGCGGGGTTCGCAAGAGACCCAGTACTTC | CASSLERGSQETQYF
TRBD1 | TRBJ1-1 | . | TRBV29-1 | TGCAGCGTTGGGACAGGGAGTACTGAAGCTTTCTTT | CSVGTGSTEAFF
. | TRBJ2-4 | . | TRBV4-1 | TGCGCCAGCAGCCCAGCGAGACTGGGTTTGACCAAAAACATTCAGTACTTC | CASSPARLGLTKNIQYF
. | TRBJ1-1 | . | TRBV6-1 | TGTGCCAGCAGTGCCAGGGGTTTGAACACTGAAGCTTTCTTT | CASSARGLNTEAFF
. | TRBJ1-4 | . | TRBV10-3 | TGTGCCATCAGTGAATTCGGGGGACTCGATGAAAAACTGTTTTTT | CAISEFGGLDEKLFF
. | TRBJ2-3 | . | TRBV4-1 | TGCGCCAGCAGCCCGAGGGGGGCGAGACAGGGTGAGTCCAAAACAGATACGCAGTATTTT | CASSPRGARQGESKTDTQYF
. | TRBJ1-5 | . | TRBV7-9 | TGTGCCAGCAGCTCAGGGGGCAATCAGCCCCAGCATTTT | CASSSGGNQPQHF